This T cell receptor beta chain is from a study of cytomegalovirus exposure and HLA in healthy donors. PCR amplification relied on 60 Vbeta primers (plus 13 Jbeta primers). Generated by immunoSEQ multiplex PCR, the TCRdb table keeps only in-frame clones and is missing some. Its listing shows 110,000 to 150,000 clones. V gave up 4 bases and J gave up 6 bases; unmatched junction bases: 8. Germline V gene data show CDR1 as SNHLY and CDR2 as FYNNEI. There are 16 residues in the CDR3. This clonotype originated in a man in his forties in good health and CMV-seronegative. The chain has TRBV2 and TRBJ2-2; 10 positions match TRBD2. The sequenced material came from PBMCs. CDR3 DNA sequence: TGTGCCAGCAGTGGTCTGAAGCGGGGGGGCCCCGGGGAGCTGTTTTTT. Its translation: CASSGLKRGGPGELFF.